These 6 T cell receptor beta chains came from one sample sequenced in a study of OX40 agonist ivuxolimab in advanced cancers. The library was obtained by the immunoSEQ multiplex PCR assay. TCRdb took over this immuneACCESS table, retaining in-frame rearrangements with V and J assigned. Such tables are incomplete; in checked studies, under half of the missing clones stem from an unresolved V gene, and the remainder is unexplained. The table for this sample lists about 18,000 clones; 70% to 90% of them were counted only once. Approximately 67% of the sample goes to the ten largest clones. The source material was CD4+ or CD8+ T cells sorted from blood, sampled in a trial of the OX40 agonist ivuxolimab. The receptor source for this set is an adult with an advanced solid tumor such as melanoma, head and neck, liver or kidney cancer.

The chain joins TRBV28 to TRBJ2-7; TRBD1 matches at 7 bases. J was trimmed by 5 bases and V by 5 bases; bases with no gene match: 6. CDR3 length: 13 residues. In germline, CDR1 is MDHEN, CDR2 SYDVKM. The CDR3 spells CASSPGQGDEQYF. DNA for the CDR3: TGTGCCAGCAGTCCGGGTCAGGGGGACGAGCAGTACTTC.

The chain carries TRBV30 and TRBJ1-2; D is possibly TRBD1 (5 bases). Germline V lookup: CDR1 GTSNPN, CDR2 SVGIG (reference sequence). The CDR3 has 14 amino acids. V lost 5 bases, J lost 4 bases, and 17 bases lay in between. For the CDR3, the DNA is TGTGCCTGGGAGACAGATGAGAACCTCTATGGCTACACCTTC. The encoded protein is CAWETDENLYGYTF.

This chain joins TRBV10-3 and TRBJ2-7; a possible D gene is TRBD1 (5 bases). This CDR3 contains 13 residues. V lost 4 bases and J 1 base, leaving 8 bases between the germline ends. The germline gives CDR1 ENHRY, CDR2 SYGVKD. CDR3 sequence reads: CAISVRTSYEQYF. The CDR3 DNA sequence: TGTGCCATCAGTGTGAGGACATCCTACGAGCAGTACTTC.

This chain links TRBV6-6 with TRBJ2-7; D is possibly TRBD1 (6 bases). The germline V and J ends were trimmed by 6 bases and 2 bases, with 11 bases remaining between them. CDR1 MNHNY and CDR2 SVGAGI come from the germline V gene (reference sequence). The CDR3 contains 13 residues. The CDR3 loop reads CASSPGEAYEQYF. DNA for the CDR3: TGTGCCAGCAGCCCAGGGGAAGCCTACGAGCAGTACTTC.

The chain uses TRBV19 and TRBJ2-7; possibly TRBD1 for D (5 bases). With 5 bases removed from V and 5 bases from J, the gap between germline ends came to 13 bases. This CDR3 spans 13 amino acids. Germline V CDR1 and CDR2: LNHDA, SQIVND (reference sequence). The CDR3, as DNA: TGTGCCAGTAGTCCTACCCAGGGTGACGAGCAGTACTTC. Encoded protein: CASSPTQGDEQYF.

The chain employs TRBV5-4 and TRBJ2-4; D is unclear. The CDR3 contains 15 residues. Per the germline V gene, CDR1 is SGHNT and CDR2 is YYREEE (reference sequence). The ends were cut back, 1 base at V and 1 base at J, with 9 bases in the middle. The CDR3 reads CASSLPFRAKNIQYF. In nucleotides, the CDR3 is TGTGCCAGCAGCTTGCCATTTCGGGCCAAAAACATTCAGTACTTC.